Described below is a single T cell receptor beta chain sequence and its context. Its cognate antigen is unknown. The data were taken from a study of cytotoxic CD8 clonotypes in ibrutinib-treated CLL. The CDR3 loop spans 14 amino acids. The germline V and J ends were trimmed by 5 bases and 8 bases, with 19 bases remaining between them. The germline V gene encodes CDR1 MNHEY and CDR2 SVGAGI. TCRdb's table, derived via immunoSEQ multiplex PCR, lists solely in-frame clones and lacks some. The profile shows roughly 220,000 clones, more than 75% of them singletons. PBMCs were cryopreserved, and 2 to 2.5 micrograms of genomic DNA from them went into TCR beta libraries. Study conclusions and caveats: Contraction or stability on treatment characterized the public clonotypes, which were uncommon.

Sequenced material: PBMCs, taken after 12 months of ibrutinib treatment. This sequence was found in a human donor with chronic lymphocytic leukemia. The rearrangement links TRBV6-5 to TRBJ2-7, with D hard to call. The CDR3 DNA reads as TGTGCCAGCAGTGGCCGACAAGAACCTAAGAAGCAGTACTTC. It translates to CASSGRQEPKKQYF.